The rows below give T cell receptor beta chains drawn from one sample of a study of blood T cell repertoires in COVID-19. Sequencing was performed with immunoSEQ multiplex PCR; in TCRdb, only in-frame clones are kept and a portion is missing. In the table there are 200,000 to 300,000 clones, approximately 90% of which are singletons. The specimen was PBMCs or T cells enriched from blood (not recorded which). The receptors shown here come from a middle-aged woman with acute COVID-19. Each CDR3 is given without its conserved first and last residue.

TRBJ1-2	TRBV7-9	ASSLAGTGKGYT
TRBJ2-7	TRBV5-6	ASSQTGLTTFYEQY
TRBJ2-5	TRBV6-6	ASRRTRTGETQY
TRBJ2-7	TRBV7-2	ASSSRTYEQY
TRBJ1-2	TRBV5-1	ASQMTRGTGYGYT
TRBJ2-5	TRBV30	AWSPLTGGETQY
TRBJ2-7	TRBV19	ATTKGDLGSYEQY
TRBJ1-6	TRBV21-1	ASSSLPRGQGATSPLH
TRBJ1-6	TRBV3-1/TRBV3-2	ASSQRTGPRSYNSPLH
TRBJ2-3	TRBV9	ASSAGARGYTQY
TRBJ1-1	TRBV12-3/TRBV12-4	ASRSGVSTEAF
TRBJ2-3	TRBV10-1	ASSEVGSSGGDTQY
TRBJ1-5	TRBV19	ASSIRTNRGVSNQPQH
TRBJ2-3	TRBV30	VSQGAADTQY
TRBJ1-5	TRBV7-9	ASSKGVSNQPQH
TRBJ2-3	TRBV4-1	ASTVAPKRLDTQY
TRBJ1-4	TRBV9	ASSARERQGPGEKLF
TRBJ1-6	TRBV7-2	ASRHAEGNSPLH